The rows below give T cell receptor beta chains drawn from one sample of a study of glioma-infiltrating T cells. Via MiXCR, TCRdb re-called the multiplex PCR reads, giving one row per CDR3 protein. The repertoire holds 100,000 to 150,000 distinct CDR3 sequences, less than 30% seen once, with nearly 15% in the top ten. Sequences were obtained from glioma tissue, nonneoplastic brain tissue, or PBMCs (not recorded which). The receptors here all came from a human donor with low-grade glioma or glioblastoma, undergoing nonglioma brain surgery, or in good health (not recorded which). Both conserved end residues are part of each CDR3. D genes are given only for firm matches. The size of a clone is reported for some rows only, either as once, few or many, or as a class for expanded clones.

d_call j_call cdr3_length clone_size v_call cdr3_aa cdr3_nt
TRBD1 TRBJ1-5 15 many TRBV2 CASSEGTGSNQPQHF TGTGCCAGCAGTGAGGGGACAGGGTCCAATCAGCCCCAGCATTTT
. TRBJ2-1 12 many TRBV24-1 CATGPRGYEQFF TGTGCCACCGGCCCAAGGGGGTATGAGCAGTTCTTC
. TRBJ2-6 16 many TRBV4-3 CASSQDRPAGANVLTF TGCGCCAGCAGCCAAGATCGGCCAGCTGGGGCCAACGTCCTGACTTTC
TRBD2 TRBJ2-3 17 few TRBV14 CASSQWLLADSTDTQYF TGTGCCAGCAGCCAATGGTTACTAGCGGATTCCACAGATACGCAGTATTTT
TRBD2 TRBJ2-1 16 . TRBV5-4 CASSFRGLAAYNEQFF TGTGCCAGCAGCTTCAGGGGACTAGCAGCCTACAATGAGCAGTTCTTC
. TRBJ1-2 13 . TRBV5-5 CASSLIQGYGYTF TGTGCCAGCAGCTTGATACAGGGTTATGGCTACACCTTC
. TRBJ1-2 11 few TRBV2 CASRVNGGYTF TGTGCCAGCAGGGTAAATGGTGGCTACACCTTC
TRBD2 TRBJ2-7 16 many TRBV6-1 CASSTRDGGSSYEQYF TGTGCCAGCAGTACGCGGGACGGGGGGAGCTCCTACGAGCAGTACTTC
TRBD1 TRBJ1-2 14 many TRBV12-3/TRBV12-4 CASSAGQQFYGYTF TGTGCCAGCAGTGCGGGACAGCAGTTCTATGGCTACACCTTC
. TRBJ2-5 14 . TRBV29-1 CSVLQVMPGETQYF TGCAGCGTCCTCCAGGTCATGCCCGGAGAGACCCAGTACTTC
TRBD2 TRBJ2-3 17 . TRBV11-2 CASSARGASGNPDTQYF TGTGCCAGCAGCGCTAGAGGCGCTAGCGGGAATCCAGATACGCAGTATTTT
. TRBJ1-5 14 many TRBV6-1 CASRKTGRNQPQHF TGTGCCAGCAGGAAGACGGGTCGTAATCAGCCCCAGCATTTT
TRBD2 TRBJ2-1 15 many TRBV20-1 CSARPGLAGANEQFF TGCAGTGCTAGGCCGGGACTAGCGGGAGCTAATGAGCAGTTCTTC
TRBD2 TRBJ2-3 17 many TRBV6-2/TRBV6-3 CASSYSRGRAAGDTQYF TGTGCCAGCAGTTACAGCCGCGGGAGGGCCGCAGGAGATACGCAGTATTTT
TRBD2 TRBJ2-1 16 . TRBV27 CASSLSPSGRSGEQFF TGTGCCAGCAGTTTATCGCCTAGCGGGAGGTCCGGTGAGCAGTTCTTC
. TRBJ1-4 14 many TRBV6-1 CATSRGAPYEKLFF TGTGCCACCTCGCGGGGGGCGCCTTATGAAAAACTGTTTTTT
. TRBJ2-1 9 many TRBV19 CASVTGPFF TGTGCCAGTGTAACTGGTCCGTTCTTC
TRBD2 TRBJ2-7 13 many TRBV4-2 CASSLERGDEQYF TGTGCCAGCAGCCTAGAGCGGGGGGACGAGCAGTACTTC
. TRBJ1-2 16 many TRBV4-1 CASSQDGGAHVSGYTF TGCGCCAGCAGCCAAGATGGGGGGGCGCATGTATCTGGCTACACCTTC
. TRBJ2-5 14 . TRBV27 CASARRSRADTQYF TGTGCCAGCGCCCGGAGATCGAGGGCTGATACCCAGTACTTC
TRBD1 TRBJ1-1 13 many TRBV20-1 CSASPLPGQEAFF TGCAGTGCTAGCCCCTTGCCGGGACAGGAAGCTTTCTTT
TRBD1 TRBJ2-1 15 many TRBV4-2 CASSLGQVGRNEQFF TGTGCCAGCAGCCTTGGACAGGTTGGTAGAAATGAGCAGTTCTTC
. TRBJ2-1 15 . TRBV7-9 CASSLVRAGDNEQFF TGTGCCAGCAGCTTGGTCAGGGCCGGAGACAATGAGCAGTTCTTC
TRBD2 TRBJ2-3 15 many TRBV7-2 CASSLGSGTADTQYF TGTGCCAGCAGCTTAGGTAGCGGGACCGCAGATACGCAGTATTTT
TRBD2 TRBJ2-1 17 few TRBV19 CASSISFGLAGRNEQFF TGTGCCAGTAGTATTTCGTTCGGACTAGCGGGAAGAAATGAGCAGTTCTTC
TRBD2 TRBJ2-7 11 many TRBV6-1 CVAGRAYEQYF TGTGTAGCGGGAAGGGCCTACGAGCAGTACTTC
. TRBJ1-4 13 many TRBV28 CASRVGGGEKLFF TGTGCCAGCAGGGTCGGAGGCGGTGAAAAACTGTTTTTT
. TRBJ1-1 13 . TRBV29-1 CSPQPRMNTEDFF TGCAGCCCCCAGCCCCGGATGAACACTGAAGATTTCTTT
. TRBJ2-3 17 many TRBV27 CASKRLGNNHPGDTQYF TGTGCCAGCAAGCGGCTAGGGAACAACCACCCGGGGGATACGCAGTATTTT
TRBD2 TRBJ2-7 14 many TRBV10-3 CAIRLAGGPFEQYF TGTGCCATCAGATTAGCGGGAGGGCCGTTCGAGCAGTACTTC
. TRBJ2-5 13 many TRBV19 CASSRGVRETQYF TGTGCCAGTAGTCGCGGAGTTCGAGAGACCCAGTACTTC
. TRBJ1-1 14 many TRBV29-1 CSVQTLTRELEAFF TGCAGCGTTCAGACCTTGACCAGGGAACTAGAAGCTTTCTTT
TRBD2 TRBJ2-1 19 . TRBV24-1 CATSGVGLAGGPTYNEQFF TGTGCCACCAGTGGGGTGGGACTAGCGGGAGGTCCAACCTACAATGAGCAGTTCTTC
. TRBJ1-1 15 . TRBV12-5 CASGPSEIRRTEAFF TGTGCTAGCGGCCCCTCCGAAATCCGGAGGACTGAAGCTTTCTTT
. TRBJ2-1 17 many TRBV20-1 CSARDRWGPSSYNEQFF TGCAGTGCTAGAGATCGTTGGGGGCCATCCTCCTACAATGAGCAGTTCTTC
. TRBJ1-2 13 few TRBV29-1 CSVETGTAYGYTF TGCAGCGTTGAAACCGGGACCGCTTATGGCTACACCTTC
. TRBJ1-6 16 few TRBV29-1 CSPWRDESSYNSPLHF TGCAGCCCTTGGAGGGACGAGAGCTCCTATAATTCACCCCTCCACTTT
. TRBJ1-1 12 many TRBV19 CASSIRTAEAFF TGTGCCAGTAGTATCCGCACGGCTGAAGCTTTCTTT
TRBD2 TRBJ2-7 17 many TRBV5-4 CASSLGGLAGLVYEQYF TGTGCCAGCAGCCTAGGAGGACTAGCGGGATTAGTCTACGAGCAGTACTTC
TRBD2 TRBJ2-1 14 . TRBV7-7 CANSPGLANNEQFF TGTGCTAACAGCCCGGGACTAGCGAACAATGAGCAGTTCTTC